Listed here are 22 T cell receptor beta chains from one sample, sequenced in a study of shared clonotypes between healthy human individuals. TCRdb's copy holds only in-frame clones and misses some; the assay was immunoSEQ multiplex PCR. The top ten clones hold around 1.8% of a sample with hundreds of thousands of clones, about 80% of them seen once. The specimen sequenced was memory CD4+ T cells sorted from blood. Subset meaning: CD45RA-negative fraction. Every receptor here comes from a woman in her 30s in good health.

The J gene is TRBJ2-1, the V gene TRBV7-6; TRBD2 matches at 11 bases. This CDR3 has 16 residues. The V segment lost 0 bases and the J segment 2 bases; nucleotides outside the gene matches: 0. Germline V gene data show CDR1 as SGHVS and CDR2 as FNYEAQ. The CDR3 nucleotides are TGTGCCAGCAGCTTAGCGGGACTAGCGGCCTACAATGAGCAGTTCTTC. This gives the protein CASSLAGLAAYNEQFF.

To note about this clone: The sample holds other DNA sequences that translate to the same CDR3. The chain employs TRBV2 and TRBJ2-1; 10 positions agree with TRBD2. The CDR3 covers 14 residues. Trimming took 4 bases from V and 6 from J; bases not matched to a gene: 3. The germline V gene encodes CDR1 SNHLY and CDR2 FYNNEI. The CDR3 nucleotides are TGTGCCAGCAGTGCCCTAGCGGGAGTCAATGAGCAGTTCTTC. Its protein product is CASSALAGVNEQFF.

This clone was seen only once. This rearrangement joins TRBV7-9 to TRBJ1-1; 9 nucleotides agree with TRBD1. Looked up from germline, CDR1 is SEHNR and CDR2 is FQNEAQ (reference sequence). V was pared by 6 bases and J by 1 base, with 9 bases of the junction left unmatched. The CDR3 is made up of 16 amino acids. This CDR3 reads CASRPTGGAGNTEAFF. CDR3 DNA sequence: TGTGCCAGCAGACCTACAGGGGGCGCGGGGAACACTGAAGCTTTCTTT.

This clone came up a few times. J is TRBJ1-5 and V is TRBV6-4, with D possibly matching TRBD1 (5 bases). The germline gives CDR1 MRHNA, CDR2 SNTAGT. Trimming took off 5 bases at V and 4 bases at J, with 9 bases between the two ends. The CDR3 is made up of 13 amino acids. CDR3 sequence (DNA): TGTGCCAGCAGTCAGGGTTGGAATCAGCCCCAGCATTTT. Its translation: CASSQGWNQPQHF.

This chain connects TRBV6-5 to TRBJ1-5; 9 nucleotides line up with TRBD1. Per the germline V gene, CDR1 is MNHEY and CDR2 is SVGAGI. The CDR3 is made up of 14 amino acids. The J segment lost 6 bases and the V segment lost 6 bases, leaving 6 bases of the junction unmatched. This CDR3 is CASRRTGVSQPQHF. The CDR3 DNA follows: TGTGCCAGCAGACGGACAGGGGTGAGTCAGCCCCAGCATTTT.

V usage is TRBV6-5 and J usage is TRBJ2-3; D possibly matches TRBD1 or TRBD2 (5 bases each). The CDR3 runs to 15 residues. From germline, CDR1 is MNHEY and CDR2 SVGAGI. Between the trimmed V and J ends, which lost 2 bases and 2 bases, there was a span of 11 bases. The DNA for the CDR3 is TGTGCCAGCAGTTACGGGGGTTACCTCACAGATACGCAGTATTTT. It yields the protein CASSYGGYLTDTQYF.

The V call is TRBV7-6, the J call TRBJ1-4, with 7 bases that match TRBD1. Germline loops: CDR1 SGHVS, CDR2 FNYEAQ. The junction had 5 bases not matched to a gene; V was cut back by 5 bases and J by 2 bases. The CDR3 loop spans 15 amino acids. In nucleotides, the CDR3 is TGTGCCAGCAGCCAGACAGGGTACACTAATGAAAAACTGTTTTTT. Protein sequence: CASSQTGYTNEKLFF.

The V and J genes are TRBV29-1 and TRBJ1-4, with D uncertain. The V end lost 5 bases, the J end lost 0 bases, and 10 bases lay between the germline ends. This CDR3 region has 14 residues. The germline V gene has CDR1 SQVTM and CDR2 ANQGSEA. The CDR3 is CSVRAAATNEKLFF. CDR3 DNA sequence: TGCAGCGTTAGGGCAGCCGCAACTAATGAAAAACTGTTTTTT.

This clone occurred many times. Other DNA variants within this sample encode the same CDR3. This chain uses TRBV7-9 with TRBJ2-2; D not resolved. The germline V gene encodes CDR1 SEHNR and CDR2 FQNEAQ (reference sequence). Trimming removed 2 bases at V and 1 base at J, with 2 bases between. This CDR3 region has 13 residues. DNA for the CDR3: TGTGCCAGCAGCTTACTGAACACCGGGGAGCTGTTTTTT. This gives the protein CASSLLNTGELFF.

This clone was recorded only once. CDR3 in DNA: TGTGCCAGCAGCACCTTCTCGGGAGCCAGGAATGAGCAGTTCTTC. This gives the protein CASSTFSGARNEQFF. The chain couples TRBV7-8 to TRBJ2-1; maybe TRBD2 (6 bases). Germline V CDR1 and CDR2: SGHVS, FQNEAQ. V lost 5 bases to trimming and J lost 7 bases, with 18 bases between them. The length of the CDR3 is 15 residues.

This clone occurred a few times. V is TRBV19 and J is TRBJ1-3; no definite D call. V was trimmed by 3 bases and J by 4 bases, leaving 13 bases between them. CDR1 is LNHDA, CDR2 SQIVND, per germline (reference sequence). The CDR3 is made up of 15 amino acids. The CDR3 nucleotides read TGTGCCAGTAGTATCGCTTTCCTATCCGGAAACACCATATATTTT. This gives the protein CASSIAFLSGNTIYF.

This chain links TRBV27 with TRBJ1-1, with D tentatively TRBD1 (5 bases). The CDR3 loop spans 16 amino acids. The germline CDR1 and CDR2 sequences are MNHEY and SMNVEV (reference sequence). The V end was cut by 3 bases, the J end by 0 bases, with 14 bases between. The CDR3 region is CASSFTGGGMNTEAFF. DNA for the CDR3: TGTGCCAGCAGTTTTACTGGGGGGGGAATGAACACTGAAGCTTTCTTT.

V usage is TRBV5-6 and J usage is TRBJ2-4, with D unresolved. V shed 0 bases and J shed 0 bases, with 10 bases lying between them. Germline values: CDR1 SGHDT, CDR2 YYEEEE. This CDR3 has 16 residues. Here the CDR3 DNA reads TGTGCCAGCAGCTTGGGGGGTACACTAGCCAAAAACATTCAGTACTTC. Its translation is CASSLGGTLAKNIQYF.

J is TRBJ1-3 and V is TRBV19; no firm D call. The CDR3 is 13 amino acids. CDR1 LNHDA and CDR2 SQIVND come from the germline V gene (reference sequence). The ends were cut back, 8 bases at V and 5 bases at J, with 13 bases in the middle. CDR3 protein: CASQNKARNTIYF. The CDR3 coding sequence is TGTGCCAGTCAGAACAAGGCAAGAAACACCATATATTTT. Looking up the rest from reference TRBV19 and TRBJ1-3 gives the full variable domain: DGGITQSPKYLFRKEGQNVTLSCEQNLNHDAMYWYRQDPGQGLRLIYYSQIVNDFQKGDIAEGYSVSREKKESFPLTVTSAQKNPTAFYLCASQNKARNTIYFGEGSWLTVV.

CDR3 residues: CASMRGTGDQPQHF. CDR3 nucleotides: TGCGCCAGCATGAGGGGAACTGGAGATCAGCCCCAGCATTTT. This rearrangement joins TRBV10-2 to TRBJ1-5; possibly TRBD1 for D (5 bases). Germline lookup yields CDR1 WSHSY and CDR2 SAAADI. CDR3 size: 14 residues. With 7 bases removed from V and 5 bases from J, the gap between germline ends came to 15 bases.

The rearrangement uses TRBV7-9 and TRBJ2-5; 9 bases map to TRBD1. V dropped 4 bases and J dropped 5; count of bases not matched to a gene: 5. Germline assignment: CDR1 SEHNR and CDR2 FQNEAQ (reference sequence). The CDR3 runs to 14 residues. DNA for the CDR3: TGTGCCAGCAGCTCGGACAGGGGAATGGAGACCCAGTACTTC. Amino acid sequence: CASSSDRGMETQYF.

This rearrangement joins TRBV15 to TRBJ2-3; maybe TRBD2 (6 bases). CDR1 LNHNV and CDR2 YYDKDF come from the germline V gene (reference sequence). CDR3 size: 16 residues. Deletions cut 1 base from V and 2 bases from J, with 13 bases between. The CDR3 loop reads CATSRGQRAITDTQYF. Written as DNA, the CDR3 is TGTGCCACCAGCAGAGGTCAGCGGGCTATCACAGATACGCAGTATTTT.

This chain uses TRBV2 with TRBJ2-5; no clear D gene. The CDR3 is 13 amino acids. In germline, CDR1 is SNHLY, CDR2 FYNNEI. Trimming took off 7 bases at V and 3 bases at J, with 12 bases between the two ends. The CDR3 region has the DNA TGTGCCAGCATCTTACTCCCAGAAGAGACCCAGTACTTC. It yields the protein CASILLPEETQYF.

This clone appeared once. This chain uses TRBV5-1 with TRBJ2-5; D is unresolved. In germline, CDR1 is SGHRS, CDR2 YFSETQ. This CDR3 comprises 12 residues. V lost 0 bases to trimming and J lost 9 bases, with 9 bases between them. Here the CDR3 DNA reads TGCGCCAGCAGCTTGGTATCGGGTGCCCAGTACTTC. Translating gives CASSLVSGAQYF. Full variable domain (outside the CDR3, taken from reference TRBV5-1 and TRBJ2-5): KAGVTQTPRYLIKTRGQQVTLSCSPISGHRSVSWYQQTPGQGLQFLFEYFSETQRNKGNFPGRFSGRQFSNSRSEMNVSTLELGDSALYLCASSLVSGAQYFGPGTRLLVL.

This chain uses TRBV2 with TRBJ1-3; 11 bases line up with TRBD1. The germline CDR1 and CDR2 sequences are SNHLY and FYNNEI. This CDR3 contains 15 residues. V dropped 6 bases and J dropped 0; count of bases not matched to a gene: 1. CDR3 coding DNA: TGTGCCAGCAGCGGGACAGGGGGCTCTGGAAACACCATATATTTT. Amino acid sequence: CASSGTGGSGNTIYF.

For the CDR3, the DNA is TGTGCCAGCTCACCACCAGGGGGTCATGGCTACACCTTC. Protein product: CASSPPGGHGYTF. The chain combines TRBV18 with TRBJ1-2; D is perhaps TRBD1 (6 bases). Germline V lookup: CDR1 KGHSH, CDR2 LQKENI. The V and J ends lost 0 bases and 6 bases respectively, with 8 bases between them. This CDR3 comprises 13 residues.

This clone has only a few counts. The rearrangement uses TRBV19 and TRBJ2-1, with no clear D. Trimming removed 3 bases from V and 3 bases from J, with 12 bases in between. The CDR3 contains 15 residues. Germline CDR1 LNHDA, CDR2 SQIVND (reference sequence). CDR3 loop: CASSMGQRLYNEQFF. CDR3 nucleotide sequence: TGTGCCAGTAGTATGGGCCAGCGCCTCTACAATGAGCAGTTCTTC.